This T cell receptor beta chain was sequenced during a study of tumor-infiltrating lymphocytes in primary liver carcinoma. cDNA specific to TCR beta was made from approximately 0.55 ug of total RNA, with a constant-region primer employed for priming. A slightly modified ARM-PCR protocol with three nested multiplex PCR rounds produced these TCR beta libraries. For roughly 10 cycles apiece, the opening two PCR rounds ran with TRBV1-TRBV30 forward primers and a C-beta reverse primer. MiXCR was run by TCRdb on the multiplex PCR reads, yielding one entry per CDR3 protein. The repertoire holds 250,000 to 400,000 distinct CDR3 sequences, approximately 65% seen once, with approximately 9.4% in the top ten. This clonotype was seen more than once but under ten times. Its antigen remains unidentified. In addition to blood RNA drawn from unsorted whole blood, germline DNA was extracted. V shed 6 bases and J 2 bases; nucleotides not matched to a gene: 7. CDR3 size: 13 residues. Germline V gene sequence: CDR1 GTSNPN, CDR2 SVGIG (reference sequence).

Regarding the study as a whole: Overlap in tumor-adjacent and tumor-blood pairs fell below that of tumor region pairs.

The chain couples TRBV30 to TRBJ2-7, with 7 positions matching TRBD1. Material: peripheral blood. The clonotype was recovered from a man aged 35-49 years with primary liver carcinoma and hepatitis B virus infection. This chain's CDR3 is CACLRDRTYEQYF. In nucleotides, the CDR3 is TGTGCCTGCCTCCGGGACAGAACCTACGAGCAGTACTTC.